The clone carrying this TCR beta chain came up a few times. Antigen unknown. This specimen comes from a study of CD8 T cells in ankylosing spondylitis. Points from the study as a whole: The study identified a TCR beta motif of several highly homologous variants that appeared characteristic of ankylosing spondylitis blood.

Germline V lookup: CDR1 SEHNR, CDR2 FQNEAQ (reference sequence). The ends were cut back, 1 base at V and 4 bases at J, with 14 bases in the middle. The CDR3 runs 17 residues. TCRdb passed the 5' RACE reads through MiXCR, listing each CDR3 protein once. The sample lists about 210,000 distinct CDR3 sequences; about 7% were seen once. Sequencing input: blood, either unsorted or a sorted T cell fraction (not recorded which). The V call is TRBV7-9, the J call TRBJ2-6, with D tentatively TRBD2 (5 bases). The TCR comes from a male donor with ankylosing spondylitis. The CDR3 loop is CASSLGSEGEGANVLTF. The CDR3 bases are TGTGCCAGCAGCTTAGGGAGTGAGGGAGAGGGGGCCAACGTCCTGACTTTC.